This T cell receptor (beta chain) derives from a study of tumor and adjacent non-tumor tissue in lung cancer. Study context: On average, productive TCRbeta reads reached about 4.17 million per sample. Findings of the study overall: Compared with tumor, normal lung showed significantly lower TCR diversity.

In its sample, this clonotype was seen many times. Its target is not known. The template was RNA from unsorted bulk tissue. Distant lung tissue was collected more than 3 cm away from the tumor edge. A modified ARM-PCR protocol with three rounds of nested PCR amplified TCRbeta. TCRdb re-analysed the multiplex PCR reads in MiXCR, keeping a single row per CDR3 protein. The sample holds approximately 80,000 distinct CDR3 sequences; roughly 80% are singletons and the top ten take less than 60%. Per germline, CDR1 MNHNS and CDR2 SASEGT. V was clipped by 5 bases and J by 1 base; unmatched bases: 8. The CDR3 is made up of 17 amino acids.

The receptor's source is a man aged 60-69 years with non-small cell lung cancer. This chain links TRBV6-1 with TRBJ2-5; 12 nucleotides agree with TRBD2. Sequencing used distant non-tumor lung tissue. The CDR3, as DNA: TGTGCCAGCAGTTCGCGACTAGCGGGGGCCTCCCAAGAGACCCAGTACTTC. It translates to CASSSRLAGASQETQYF.